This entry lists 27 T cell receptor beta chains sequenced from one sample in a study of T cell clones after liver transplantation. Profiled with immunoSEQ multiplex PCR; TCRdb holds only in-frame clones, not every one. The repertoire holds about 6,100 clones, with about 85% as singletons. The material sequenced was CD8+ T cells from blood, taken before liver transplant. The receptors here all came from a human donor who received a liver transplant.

The CDR3 is CASSLEGTMNTEAFF. In nucleotides, the CDR3 is TGTGCCAGCAGCTTGGAGGGGACCATGAACACTGAAGCTTTCTTT. This chain links TRBV5-5 with TRBJ1-1; D may be TRBD1 (5 bases). This CDR3 contains 15 residues. Trimming removed 0 bases from V and 0 bases from J, with 9 bases in between. CDR1 and CDR2 (germline): SGHKS, YYEKEE (reference sequence).

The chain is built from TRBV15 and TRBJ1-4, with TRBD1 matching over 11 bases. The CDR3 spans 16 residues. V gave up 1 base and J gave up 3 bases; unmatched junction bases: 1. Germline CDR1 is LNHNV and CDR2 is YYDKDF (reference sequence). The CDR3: CATSRGDRGANEKLFF. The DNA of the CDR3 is TGTGCCACCAGCAGAGGGGACAGGGGGGCTAATGAAAAACTGTTTTTT.

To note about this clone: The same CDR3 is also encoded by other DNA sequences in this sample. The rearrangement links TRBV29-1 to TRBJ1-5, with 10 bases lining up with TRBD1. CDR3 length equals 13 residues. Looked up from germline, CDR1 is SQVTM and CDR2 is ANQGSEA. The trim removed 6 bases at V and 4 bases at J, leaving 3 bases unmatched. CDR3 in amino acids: CSVGTGANQPQHF. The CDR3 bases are TGCAGCGTAGGGACAGGGGCAAATCAGCCCCAGCATTTT.

CDR3 residues: CASSMRTGYEQYF. The CDR3 DNA reads as TGTGCCAGTAGTATGAGAACGGGGTACGAGCAGTACTTC. The chain has TRBV19 and TRBJ2-7; weak D call: TRBD2 (5 bases). In germline, CDR1 is LNHDA, CDR2 SQIVND (reference sequence). Trimming removed 3 bases from V and 4 bases from J, with 10 bases in between. CDR3 length: 13 residues.

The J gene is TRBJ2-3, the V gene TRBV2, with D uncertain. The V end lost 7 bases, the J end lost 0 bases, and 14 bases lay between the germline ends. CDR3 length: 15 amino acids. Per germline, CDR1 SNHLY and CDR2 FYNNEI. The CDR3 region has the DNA TGTGCCAGCATCGAAGGCGACTTTAGCACAGATACGCAGTATTTT. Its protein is CASIEGDFSTDTQYF.

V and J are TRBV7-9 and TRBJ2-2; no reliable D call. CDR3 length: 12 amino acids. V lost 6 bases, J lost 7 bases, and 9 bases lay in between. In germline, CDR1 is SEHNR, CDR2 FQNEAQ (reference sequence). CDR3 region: CASSFSGGELFF. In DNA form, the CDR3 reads TGTGCCAGCAGTTTCTCAGGCGGGGAGCTGTTTTTT. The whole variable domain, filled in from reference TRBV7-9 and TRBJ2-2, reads DTGVSQNPRHKITKRGQNVTFRCDPISEHNRLYWYRQTLGQGPEFLTYFQNEAQLEKSRLLSDRFSAERPKGSFSTLEIQRTEQGDSAMYLCASSFSGGELFFGEGSRLTVL.

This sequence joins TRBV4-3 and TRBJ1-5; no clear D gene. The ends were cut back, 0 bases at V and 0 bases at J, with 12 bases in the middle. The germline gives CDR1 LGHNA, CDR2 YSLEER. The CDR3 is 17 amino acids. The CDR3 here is CASSQDPWRNSNQPQHF. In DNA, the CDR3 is TGCGCCAGCAGCCAAGATCCGTGGCGGAATAGCAATCAGCCCCAGCATTTT.

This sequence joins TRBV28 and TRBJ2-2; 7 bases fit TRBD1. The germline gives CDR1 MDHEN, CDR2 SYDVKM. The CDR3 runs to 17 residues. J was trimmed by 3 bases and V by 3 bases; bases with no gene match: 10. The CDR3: CASSFGYRGGYTGELFF. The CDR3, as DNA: TGTGCCAGCAGTTTTGGATACAGGGGCGGCTACACCGGGGAGCTGTTTTTT.

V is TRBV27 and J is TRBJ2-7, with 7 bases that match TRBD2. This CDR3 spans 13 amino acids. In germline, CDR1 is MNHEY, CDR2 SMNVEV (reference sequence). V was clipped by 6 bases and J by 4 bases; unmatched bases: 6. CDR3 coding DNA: TGTGCCAGCAGCGGACTAGACGGTTACGAGCAGTACTTC. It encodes CASSGLDGYEQYF.

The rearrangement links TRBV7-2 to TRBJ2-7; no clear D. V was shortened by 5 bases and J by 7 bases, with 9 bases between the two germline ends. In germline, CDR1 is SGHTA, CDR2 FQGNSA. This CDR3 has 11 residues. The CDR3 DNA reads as TGTGCCAGCAGCACGCGAAGAGAGCAGTACTTC. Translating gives CASSTRREQYF.

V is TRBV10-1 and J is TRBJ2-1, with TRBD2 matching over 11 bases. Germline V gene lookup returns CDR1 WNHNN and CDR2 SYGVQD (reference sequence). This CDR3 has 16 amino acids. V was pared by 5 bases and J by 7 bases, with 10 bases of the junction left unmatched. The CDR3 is CASSFPVAGGFNEQFF. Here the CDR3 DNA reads TGCGCCAGCAGTTTCCCAGTAGCGGGGGGGTTTAATGAGCAGTTCTTC.

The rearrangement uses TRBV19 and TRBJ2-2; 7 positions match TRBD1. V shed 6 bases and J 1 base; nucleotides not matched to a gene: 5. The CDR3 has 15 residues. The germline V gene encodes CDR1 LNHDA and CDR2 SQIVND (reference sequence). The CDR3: CASRFDRENTGELFF. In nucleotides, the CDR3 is TGTGCCAGTAGATTTGACAGGGAGAACACCGGGGAGCTGTTTTTT.

CDR3 in amino acids: CASMVDGWGNTGELFF. Written as DNA, the CDR3 is TGTGCCAGCATGGTGGATGGGTGGGGGAACACCGGGGAGCTGTTTTTT. This chain links TRBV28 with TRBJ2-2; D is ambiguous. Trimming cost V 7 bases and J 1 base, with 16 bases left between them. Germline V lookup: CDR1 MDHEN, CDR2 SYDVKM. The CDR3 has 16 amino acids.

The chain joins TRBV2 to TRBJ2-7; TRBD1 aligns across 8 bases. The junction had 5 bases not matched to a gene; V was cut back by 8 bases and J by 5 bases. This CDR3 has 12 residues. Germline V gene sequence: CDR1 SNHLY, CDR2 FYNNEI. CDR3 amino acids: CASVQGANEQYF. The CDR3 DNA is TGTGCCAGCGTCCAGGGGGCTAACGAGCAGTACTTC.

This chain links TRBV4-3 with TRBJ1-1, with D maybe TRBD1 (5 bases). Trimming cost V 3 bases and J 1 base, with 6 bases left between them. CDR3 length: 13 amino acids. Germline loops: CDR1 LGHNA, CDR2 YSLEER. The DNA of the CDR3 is TGCGCCAGCAGCCAGGGGGGGAACACTGAAGCTTTCTTT. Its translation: CASSQGGNTEAFF.

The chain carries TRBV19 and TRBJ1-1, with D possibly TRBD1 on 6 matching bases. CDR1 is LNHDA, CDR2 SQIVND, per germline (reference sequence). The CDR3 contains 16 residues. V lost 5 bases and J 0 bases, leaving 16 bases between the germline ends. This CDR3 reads CASSWGTLTMNTEAFF. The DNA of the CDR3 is TGTGCCAGTAGTTGGGGGACACTAACTATGAACACTGAAGCTTTCTTT.

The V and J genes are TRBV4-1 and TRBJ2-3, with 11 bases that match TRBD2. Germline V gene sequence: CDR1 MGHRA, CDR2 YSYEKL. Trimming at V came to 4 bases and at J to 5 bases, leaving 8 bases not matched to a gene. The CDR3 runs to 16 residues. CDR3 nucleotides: TGCGCCAGCAGCCCACAACTAGCGGGGGTGGTAGATACGCAGTATTTT. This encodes CASSPQLAGVVDTQYF.

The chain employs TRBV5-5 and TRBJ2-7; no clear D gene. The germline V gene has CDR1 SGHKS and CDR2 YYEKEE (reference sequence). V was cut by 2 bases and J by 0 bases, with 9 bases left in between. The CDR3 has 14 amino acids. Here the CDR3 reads CASSFGRSSYEQYF. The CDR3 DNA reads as TGTGCCAGCAGCTTCGGTAGAAGCTCCTACGAGCAGTACTTC.

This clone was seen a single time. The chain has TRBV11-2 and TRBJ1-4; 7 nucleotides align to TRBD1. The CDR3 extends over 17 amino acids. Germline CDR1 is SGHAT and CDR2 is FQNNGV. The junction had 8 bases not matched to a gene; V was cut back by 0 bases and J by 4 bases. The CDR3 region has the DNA TGTGCCAGCAGCTTAGATCCTGCCGGGACAGATAATGAAAAACTGTTTTTT. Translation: CASSLDPAGTDNEKLFF.

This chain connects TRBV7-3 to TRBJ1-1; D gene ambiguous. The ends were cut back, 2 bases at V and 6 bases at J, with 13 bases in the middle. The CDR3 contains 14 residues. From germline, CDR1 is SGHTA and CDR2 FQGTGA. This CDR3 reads CASSLEGSVSEAFF. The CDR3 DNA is TGTGCCAGCAGCTTAGAAGGGTCTGTCTCTGAAGCTTTCTTT. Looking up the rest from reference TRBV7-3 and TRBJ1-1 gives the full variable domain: GAGVSQTPSNKVTEKGKYVELRCDPISGHTALYWYRQSLGQGPEFLIYFQGTGAADDSGLPNDRFFAVRPEGSVSTLKIQRTERGDSAVYLCASSLEGSVSEAFFGQGTRLTVV.

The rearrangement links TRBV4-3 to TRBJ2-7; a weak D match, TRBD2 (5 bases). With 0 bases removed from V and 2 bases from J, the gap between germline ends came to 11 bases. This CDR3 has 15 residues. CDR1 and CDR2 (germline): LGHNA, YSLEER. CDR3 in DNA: TGCGCCAGCAGCCAAGAAATTTCCGGGACCTACGAGCAGTACTTC. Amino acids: CASSQEISGTYEQYF.

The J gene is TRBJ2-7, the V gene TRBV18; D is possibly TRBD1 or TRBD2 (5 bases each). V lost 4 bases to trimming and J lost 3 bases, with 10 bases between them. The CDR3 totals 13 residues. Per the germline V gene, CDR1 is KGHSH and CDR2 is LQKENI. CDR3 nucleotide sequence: TGTGCCAGCTCACAGGGACCGGGCTACGAGCAGTACTTC. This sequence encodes CASSQGPGYEQYF.

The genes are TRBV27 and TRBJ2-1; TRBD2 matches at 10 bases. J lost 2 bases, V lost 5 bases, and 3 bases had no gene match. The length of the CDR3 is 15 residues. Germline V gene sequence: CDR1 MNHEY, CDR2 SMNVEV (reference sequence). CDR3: CASSQTSGAYNEQFF. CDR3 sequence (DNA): TGTGCCAGCAGTCAAACTAGCGGGGCCTACAATGAGCAGTTCTTC.

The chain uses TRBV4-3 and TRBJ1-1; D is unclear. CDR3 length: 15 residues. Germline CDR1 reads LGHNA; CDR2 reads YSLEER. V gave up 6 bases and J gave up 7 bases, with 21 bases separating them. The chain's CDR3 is CASRHNEQSALEAFF. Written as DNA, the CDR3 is TGCGCCAGCAGACACAACGAACAATCCGCTCTTGAAGCTTTCTTT.

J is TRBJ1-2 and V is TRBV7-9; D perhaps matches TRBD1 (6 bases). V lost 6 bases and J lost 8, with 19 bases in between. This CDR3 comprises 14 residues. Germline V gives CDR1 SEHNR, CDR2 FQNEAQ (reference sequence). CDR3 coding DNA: TGTGCCAGCAGTCGAAAAAACAGGGTTGACGGCTACACCTTC. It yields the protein CASSRKNRVDGYTF.

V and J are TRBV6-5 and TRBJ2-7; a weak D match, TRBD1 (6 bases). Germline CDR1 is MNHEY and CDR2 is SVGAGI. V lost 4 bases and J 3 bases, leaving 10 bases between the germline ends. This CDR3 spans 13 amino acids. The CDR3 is CASSLNRDYEQYF. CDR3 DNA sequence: TGTGCCAGCAGTTTAAACAGGGACTACGAGCAGTACTTC.

CDR3 loop: CASSQTTGTGIQPQHF. The CDR3 nucleotides are TGCGCCAGCAGCCAAACAACCGGGACAGGGATTCAGCCCCAGCATTTT. The rearrangement links TRBV4-3 to TRBJ1-5, with 9 positions matching TRBD1. The germline V gene encodes CDR1 LGHNA and CDR2 YSLEER. With 2 bases clipped from V and 6 bases from J, the junction kept 8 bases outside the gene matches. CDR3 length: 16 residues.